This T cell receptor (beta chain) was identified during a study of CD4 T cells in relation to SARS-CoV-2 and coronaviruses. With 2 bases removed from V and 4 bases from J, the gap between germline ends came to 6 bases. The CDR3 runs 13 residues. The germline V gene has CDR1 SGHTA and CDR2 FQGTGA. In regard to this clone: What it recognizes is unknown.

The protocol was immunoSEQ multiplex PCR, while the TCRdb copy is restricted to in-frame clones and leaves out a portion. The table records 40,000 to 50,000 clones, over 75% of them present only once. The sequence was obtained from an adult with COVID-19. The V and J genes are TRBV7-3 and TRBJ2-1; D remains unclear. The material sequenced was naive CD4+ T cells from PBMCs, cultured in vitro. Subset specified: naive CD4+ T cells isolated by negative enrichment. The CDR3, as DNA: TGTGCCAGCAGCTTATCGGTGTACAATGAGCAGTTCTTC. This translates into CASSLSVYNEQFF.